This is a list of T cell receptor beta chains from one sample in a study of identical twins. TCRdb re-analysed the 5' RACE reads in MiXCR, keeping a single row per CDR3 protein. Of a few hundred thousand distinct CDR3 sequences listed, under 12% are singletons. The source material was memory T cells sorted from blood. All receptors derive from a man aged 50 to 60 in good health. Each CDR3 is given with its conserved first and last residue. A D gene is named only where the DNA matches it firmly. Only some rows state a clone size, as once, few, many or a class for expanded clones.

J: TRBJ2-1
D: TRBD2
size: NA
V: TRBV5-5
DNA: TGTGCCAGCAGCTTGGATTCTGGATGGGGGCTAGCGGGGGAACAGTTCTTC
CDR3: CASSLDSGWGLAGEQFF

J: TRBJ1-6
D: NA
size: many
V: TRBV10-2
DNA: TGCGCCAGCAGCTCACAGGGTCAGGGCTCACCCCTCCACTTT
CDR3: CASSSQGQGSPLHF

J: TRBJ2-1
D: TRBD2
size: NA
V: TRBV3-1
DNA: TGTGCCAGCAGCCAAGATGAGGCGGGAGTTGGGGATGAGCAGTTCTTC
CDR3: CASSQDEAGVGDEQFF

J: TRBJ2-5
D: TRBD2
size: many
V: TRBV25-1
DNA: TGTGCCAGCAGTGAACGTAGTCTAGCGGGTGCAGAGACCCAGTACTTC
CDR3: CASSERSLAGAETQYF

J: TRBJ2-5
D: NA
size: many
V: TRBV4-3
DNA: TGCGCCAGCAGCCAAGAATTCCAGGGCTCGGGGCCCCAGTACTTC
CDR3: CASSQEFQGSGPQYF

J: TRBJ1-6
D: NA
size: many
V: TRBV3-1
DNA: TGTGCCAGCAGCCAAGAAGTCAGTAATTCACCCCTCCACTTT
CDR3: CASSQEVSNSPLHF

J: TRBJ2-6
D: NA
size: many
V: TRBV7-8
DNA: TGTGCCAGCAGCTTCTTCTCTGGGGCCAACGTCCTGACTTTC
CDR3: CASSFFSGANVLTF

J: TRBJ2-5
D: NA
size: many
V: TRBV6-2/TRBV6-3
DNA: TGTGCCAGCAGTGGAGCGGCAGCGACCCAGTACTTC
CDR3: CASSGAAATQYF

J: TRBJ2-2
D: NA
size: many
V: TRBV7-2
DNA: TGTGCCAGCAGCTTAGCAGTAACGCAGGCTGGGCAGCTGTTTTTT
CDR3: CASSLAVTQAGQLFF

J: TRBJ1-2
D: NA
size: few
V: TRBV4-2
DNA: TGTGCCAGCAGCCAAGCTGGTCAGACCTATCAGGGCTACACCTTC
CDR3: CASSQAGQTYQGYTF

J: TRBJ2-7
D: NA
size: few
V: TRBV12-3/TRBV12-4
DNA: TGTGCCAGCAGCCGAGTATCCTACGAGCAGTACTTC
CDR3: CASSRVSYEQYF

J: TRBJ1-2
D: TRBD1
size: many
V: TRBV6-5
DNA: TGTGCCAGCAGTTACTCGACAGGGGGGTTTGGCTACACCTTC
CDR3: CASSYSTGGFGYTF

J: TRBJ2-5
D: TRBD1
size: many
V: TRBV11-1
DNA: TGTGCCAGCAGCCGGACAGGATCCAAAGAGACCCAGTACTTC
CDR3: CASSRTGSKETQYF

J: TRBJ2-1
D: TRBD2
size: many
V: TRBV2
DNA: TGTGCCAGTAGACTAGCGGGCGTCAATGAGCAGTTCTTC
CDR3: CASRLAGVNEQFF

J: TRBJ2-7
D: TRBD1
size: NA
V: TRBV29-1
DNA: TGCAGCGTTGAAGGGGACAGGGGCGAGCAGTACTTC
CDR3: CSVEGDRGEQYF

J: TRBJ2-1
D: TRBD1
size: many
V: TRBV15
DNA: TGTGCCACCAGCAGAGCCGGACAGGTCAATGAGCAGTTCTTC
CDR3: CATSRAGQVNEQFF

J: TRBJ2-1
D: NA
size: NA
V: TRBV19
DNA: TGTGCCAGTAGTATAAGGGCTAGGAAAAGCTCCTACAATGAGCAGTTCTTC
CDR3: CASSIRARKSSYNEQFF

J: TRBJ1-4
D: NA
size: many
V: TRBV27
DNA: TGTGCCAGCAGTTTATCCAGGAATGAAAAACTGTTTTTT
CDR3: CASSLSRNEKLFF

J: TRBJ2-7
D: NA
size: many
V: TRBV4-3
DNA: TGCGCCAGCAGCCTGGAGCAGGGCCCCTACGAGCAGTACTTC
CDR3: CASSLEQGPYEQYF

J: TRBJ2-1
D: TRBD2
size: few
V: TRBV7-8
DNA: TGTGCCAGCAGCTTATTTAGGTCTAGCGGCCCGAACCCCTATGAGCAGTTCTTC
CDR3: CASSLFRSSGPNPYEQFF

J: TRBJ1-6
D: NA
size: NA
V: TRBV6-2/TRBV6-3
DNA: TGTGCCAGCAGACCCCGACAGGAACCCTATAATTCACCCCTCCACTTT
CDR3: CASRPRQEPYNSPLHF

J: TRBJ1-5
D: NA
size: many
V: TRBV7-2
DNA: TGTGCCAGCAGCTTATATCCGGGAAGCAATCAGCCCCAGCATTTT
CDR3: CASSLYPGSNQPQHF

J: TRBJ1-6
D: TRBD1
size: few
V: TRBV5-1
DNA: TGCGCCAGCAGCGCCGGGACAGAGTATTCACCCCTCCACTTT
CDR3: CASSAGTEYSPLHF

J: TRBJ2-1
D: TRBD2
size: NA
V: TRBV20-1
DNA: TGCAGTGCTAGACAACTAGCGGGAGCGACCAATGAGCAGTTCTTC
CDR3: CSARQLAGATNEQFF

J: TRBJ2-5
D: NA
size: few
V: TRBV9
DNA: TGTGCCAGCAGCCCAGGAGGGTTGGAGACCCAGTACTTC
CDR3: CASSPGGLETQYF

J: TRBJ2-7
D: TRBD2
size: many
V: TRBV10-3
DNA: TGTGCCATCAGCGCAACCTCGGGGGGGCCTATGGACGAGCAGTACTTC
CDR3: CAISATSGGPMDEQYF

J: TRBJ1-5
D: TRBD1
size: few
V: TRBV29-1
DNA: TGCAGCGTTGGAGGACAGGGCAGCAATCAGCCCCAGCATTTT
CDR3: CSVGGQGSNQPQHF

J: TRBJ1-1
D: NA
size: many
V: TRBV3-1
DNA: TGTGCCAGCAGCCAAGCCAGGGAGGGAGCTTTCTTT
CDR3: CASSQAREGAFF

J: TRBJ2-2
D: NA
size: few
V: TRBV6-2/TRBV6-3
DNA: TGTGCCAGCAGTTACCAGGCTGCGGGGACCGGGGAGCTGTTTTTT
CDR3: CASSYQAAGTGELFF

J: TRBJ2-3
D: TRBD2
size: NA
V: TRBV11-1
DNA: TGTGCCAGCAGCTCCCCCCCAGGCGGGGGGGGTCGCACAGATACGCAGTATTTT
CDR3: CASSSPPGGGGRTDTQYF

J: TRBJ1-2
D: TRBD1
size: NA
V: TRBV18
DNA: TGTGCCAGCTCACCATGGGGACAGGTGGCATACACCTTC
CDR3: CASSPWGQVAYTF

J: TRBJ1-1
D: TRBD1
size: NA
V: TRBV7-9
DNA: TGTGCCAGCAGCTCCAGGGGGCAGGAGAACACTGAAGCTTTCTTT
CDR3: CASSSRGQENTEAFF

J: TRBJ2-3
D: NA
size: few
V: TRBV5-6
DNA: TGTGCCAGCAGCAGGAATCGGGGGCCCAACACAGATACGCAGTATTTT
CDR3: CASSRNRGPNTDTQYF

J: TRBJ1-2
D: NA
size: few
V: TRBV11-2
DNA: TGTGCCAGCAGCCGATCTTTTCAGGATGGCTACACCTTC
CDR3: CASSRSFQDGYTF

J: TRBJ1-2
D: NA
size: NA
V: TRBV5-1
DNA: TGCGCCAGCAGCCAAAACACGGAGACTTATGGCTACACCTTC
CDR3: CASSQNTETYGYTF

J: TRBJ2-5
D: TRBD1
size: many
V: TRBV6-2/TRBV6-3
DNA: TGTGCCAGCAGATTCGGACAGGGGATCGGGGAGACCCAGTACTTC
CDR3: CASRFGQGIGETQYF

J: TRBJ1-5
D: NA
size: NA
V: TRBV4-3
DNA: TGCGCCAGCAGCCAAGAATTACAGGATTATCAGCCCCAGCATTTT
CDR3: CASSQELQDYQPQHF

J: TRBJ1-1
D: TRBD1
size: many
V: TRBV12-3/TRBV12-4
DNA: TGTGCCACCACGGGACAGATGAACACTGAAGCTTTCTTT
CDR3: CATTGQMNTEAFF

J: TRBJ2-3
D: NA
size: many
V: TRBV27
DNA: TGTGCCAGCAGGGGTACTCCTGGCACAGATACGCAGTATTTT
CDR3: CASRGTPGTDTQYF

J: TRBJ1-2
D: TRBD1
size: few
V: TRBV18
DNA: TGTGCCAGCTCCTCATCCCCGGGACAGGGGCATGGCTACACCTTC
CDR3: CASSSSPGQGHGYTF

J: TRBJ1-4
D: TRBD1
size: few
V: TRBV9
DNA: TGTGCCAGCAGCGCGGGAGGACAGGGGCCTAATGAAAAACTGTTTTTT
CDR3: CASSAGGQGPNEKLFF

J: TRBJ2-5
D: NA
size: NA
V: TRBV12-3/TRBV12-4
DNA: TGTGCCAGCAGACTATCCCACTCCAAGGTCGAGACCCAGTACTTC
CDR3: CASRLSHSKVETQYF

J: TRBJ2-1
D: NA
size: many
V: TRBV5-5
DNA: TGTGCCAGTTACAGGGTCCGTGGTGAGCAGTTCTTC
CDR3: CASYRVRGEQFF

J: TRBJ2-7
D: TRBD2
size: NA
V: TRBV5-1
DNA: TGCGCCAGCAGCCCGGGGACTAGCGGGATCTACGAGCAGTACTTC
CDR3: CASSPGTSGIYEQYF

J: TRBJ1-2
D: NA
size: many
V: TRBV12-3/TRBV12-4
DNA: TGTGCCAGCAGTTTTTCATTTGAGGGACATACGCGGCATTATGGCTACACCTTC
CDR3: CASSFSFEGHTRHYGYTF

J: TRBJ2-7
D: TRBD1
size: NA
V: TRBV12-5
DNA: TGTGCTAGTGGCTCGGGGACAGGGATTTCCGAGCAGTACTTC
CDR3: CASGSGTGISEQYF

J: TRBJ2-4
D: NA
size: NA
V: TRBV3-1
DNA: TGTGCCAGCAGGGTAGGGGACATTCAGTACTTC
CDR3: CASRVGDIQYF

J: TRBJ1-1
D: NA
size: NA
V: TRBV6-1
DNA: TGTGCCAGCAGGGAAAACACTGAAGCTTTCTTT
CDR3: CASRENTEAFF

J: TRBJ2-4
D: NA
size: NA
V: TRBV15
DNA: TGTGCCACCAGCAGGCCCATTACGAACTTTGGGAAAAACATTCAGTACTTC
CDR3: CATSRPITNFGKNIQYF

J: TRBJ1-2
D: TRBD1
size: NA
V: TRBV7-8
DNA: TGTGCCAGCACCCAAGACAGGGTGAACGGCTACACCTTC
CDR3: CASTQDRVNGYTF

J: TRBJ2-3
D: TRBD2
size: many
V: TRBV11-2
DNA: TGTGCCAGCAGGCCCAGCGGGGGGTTGTCAGATACGCAGTATTTT
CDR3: CASRPSGGLSDTQYF

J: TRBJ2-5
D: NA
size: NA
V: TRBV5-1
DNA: TGCGCCAGCAGCCCCAGGGTCCCTCGGGAGACCCAGTACTTC
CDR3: CASSPRVPRETQYF

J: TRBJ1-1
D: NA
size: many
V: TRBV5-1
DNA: TGCGCCAGCAGCTTCGCCCAGCTGGGGGCCTACACTGAAGCTTTCTTT
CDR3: CASSFAQLGAYTEAFF

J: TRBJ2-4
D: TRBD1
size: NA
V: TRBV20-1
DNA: TGCAGTGCTAAGGGACAGACCGTAGCCGGCTATCGAAACATTCAGTACTTC
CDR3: CSAKGQTVAGYRNIQYF

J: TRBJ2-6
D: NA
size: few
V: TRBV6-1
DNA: TGTGCCAGCAGTGAAGAGGAGGGACTGGGGGCCAACGTCCTGACTTTC
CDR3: CASSEEEGLGANVLTF

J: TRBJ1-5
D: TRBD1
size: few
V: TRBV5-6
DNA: TGTGCCAGCAGCCAACAGGGGAATAGCAATCAGCCCCAGCATTTT
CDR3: CASSQQGNSNQPQHF